This T cell receptor beta chain was found in a study of CD8+ T cells in alopecia areata. Across the study: Female C3H/HeJ recipients aged roughly 7-10 weeks got skin from C3H/HeJ graft donors aged roughly 6-12 months that had spontaneous alopecia.

There are a few counts of this clone. Antigen: not known. Gene names denote mouse genes. The DNA ends 4 residues before the CDR3 does, and the rest of the CDR3 is filled in from the germline J gene. The authors sorted pooled cutaneous lymph node cells using CD4, CD8alpha, NKG2D, NKG2ACE and other markers. Whole-study results and caveats: Sharing of TCR sequences between patients (possibly for HLA-related reasons) was less clear than in mice. When scalp samples are sequenced, resident alphabeta T cells of normal skin are also captured. Alopecia totalis/universalis scalp especially showed more expanded CD8+ clones than normal scalp.

Losses at the gene ends were 3 bases for V and 3 bases for J; bases not matched to a gene: 7. Per the germline V gene, CDR1 is NSHNY and CDR2 is SYGAGN. The CDR3 totals 15 residues. Investigators isolated RNA and reverse transcribed it into cDNA to act as the sequencing template. Only in-frame clones appear in the TCRdb table, and some are missing; sequencing was by immunoSEQ multiplex PCR. The repertoire consists of 200,000 to 300,000 clones, none detected only once. This chain uses TRBV13-1 with TRBJ1-2; 8 nucleotides align to TRBD1. The material sequenced was CD4+ T cells sorted from a lymph node. This receptor was identified in a C3H/HeJ mouse with alopecia areata. For the strain, the MHC haplotype given is H2-k. The CDR3 bases that were read are TGTGCCAGCAGTGTCCTCGACAGGGGCGACTCC. As protein: CASSVLDRGDS. The whole CDR3 sequence reads CASSVLDRGDSDYTF.